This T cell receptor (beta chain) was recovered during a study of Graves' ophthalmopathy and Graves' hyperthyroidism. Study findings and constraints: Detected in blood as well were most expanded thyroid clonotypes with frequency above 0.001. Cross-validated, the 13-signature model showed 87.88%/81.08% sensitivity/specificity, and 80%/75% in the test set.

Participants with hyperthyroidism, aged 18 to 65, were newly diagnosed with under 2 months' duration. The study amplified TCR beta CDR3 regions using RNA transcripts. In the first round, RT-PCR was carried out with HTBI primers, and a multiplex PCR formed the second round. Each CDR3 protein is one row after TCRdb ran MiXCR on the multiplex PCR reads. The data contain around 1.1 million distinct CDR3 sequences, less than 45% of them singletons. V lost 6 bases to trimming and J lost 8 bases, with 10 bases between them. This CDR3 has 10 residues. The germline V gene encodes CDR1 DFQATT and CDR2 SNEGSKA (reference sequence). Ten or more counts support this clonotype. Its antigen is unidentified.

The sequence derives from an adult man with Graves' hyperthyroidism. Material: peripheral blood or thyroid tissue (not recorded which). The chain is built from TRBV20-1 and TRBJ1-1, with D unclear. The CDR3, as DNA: TGCAGTGCCGCAAGCATCGAAGCTTTCTTT. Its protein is CSAASIEAFF.